A single sample is the source of the 21 T cell receptor beta chains below, sequenced in a study of cytomegalovirus exposure and HLA in healthy donors. The PCR had 60 Vbeta and 13 Jbeta primers. The method was immunoSEQ multiplex PCR; TCRdb's version includes in-frame clones alone and lacks a portion of them. The sample records fewer than 250,000 clones, about 83% being singletons. The sequenced material came from PBMCs. All receptors derive from a woman aged 50 to 65 in good health and CMV-seropositive.

This clone was observed once. J is TRBJ1-4 and V is TRBV19; 9 bases fit TRBD1. Germline V lookup: CDR1 LNHDA, CDR2 SQIVND (reference sequence). The trim removed 5 bases at V and 5 bases at J, leaving 3 bases unmatched. This CDR3 spans 14 amino acids. In DNA, the CDR3 is TGTGCCAGTAGTCCGGGACAGGGAAATGAAAAACTGTTTTTT. It encodes CASSPGQGNEKLFF.

The V and J genes are TRBV14 and TRBJ2-1, with D possibly TRBD2 on 5 matching bases. Germline V gene lookup returns CDR1 SGHDN and CDR2 FVKESK. Between the trimmed V and J ends, which lost 4 bases and 6 bases, there was a span of 13 bases. The length of the CDR3 is 14 residues. Here the CDR3 reads CASSPWRVSNEQFF. The CDR3 coding sequence is TGTGCCAGCAGCCCCTGGCGGGTCAGCAATGAGCAGTTCTTC.

V and J are TRBV19 and TRBJ2-1; 12 bases are shared with TRBD1. The trim removed 7 bases at V and 6 bases at J, leaving 7 bases unmatched. Germline V gene lookup returns CDR1 LNHDA and CDR2 SQIVND (reference sequence). This CDR3 comprises 15 residues. The CDR3 nucleotides are TGTGCCAGTACGGCCGGGACAGGGGGCTTCAATGAGCAGTTCTTC. Its protein is CASTAGTGGFNEQFF. Variable domain in full (rest from reference TRBV19 and TRBJ2-1): DGGITQSPKYLFRKEGQNVTLSCEQNLNHDAMYWYRQDPGQGLRLIYYSQIVNDFQKGDIAEGYSVSREKKESFPLTVTSAQKNPTAFYLCASTAGTGGFNEQFFGPGTRLTVL.

The rearrangement links TRBV7-3 to TRBJ2-1, with TRBD1 matching over 9 bases. The ends lost 5 bases at V and 4 bases at J; junction bases unmatched: 6. This CDR3 spans 15 amino acids. Per germline, CDR1 SGHTA and CDR2 FQGTGA. The CDR3 bases are TGTGCCAGCAGCCTTGGGACAGGGTGGTACAATGAGCAGTTCTTC. It translates to CASSLGTGWYNEQFF.

The J gene is TRBJ1-5, the V gene TRBV21-1. TRBV21-1 is recorded as a pseudogene. The CDR3 loop spans 17 amino acids. CDR3 loop: CASSKVRGAPSNQPQHF. The CDR3 nucleotides read TGTGCCAGCAGCAAAGTTCGGGGGGCTCCGAGCAATCAGCCCCAGCATTTT.

The chain is built from TRBV9 and TRBJ2-2; D is possibly TRBD1 (6 bases). Germline-derived CDR1 and CDR2 are SGDLS and YYNGEE. CDR3 size: 17 residues. The V end lost 2 bases, the J end lost 3 bases, and 17 bases lay between the germline ends. The CDR3 loop reads CASSVGQPFKDTGELFF. The CDR3 region has the DNA TGTGCCAGCAGCGTTGGACAGCCTTTTAAAGACACCGGGGAGCTGTTTTTT.

CDR3 DNA sequence: TGTGCCAGCAGTTACATGGACACAGGGAGTTCACCCCTCCACTTT. Its protein product is CASSYMDTGSSPLHF. The rearrangement links TRBV6-5 to TRBJ1-6; tentatively, D is TRBD1 (6 bases). Germline V lookup: CDR1 MNHEY, CDR2 SVGAGI. The V gene lost 2 bases and the J gene lost 9 bases, with 14 bases spanning the gap. The length of the CDR3 is 15 residues.

This clone was recorded only once. This rearrangement joins TRBV30 to TRBJ1-4, with 8 positions matching TRBD1. Germline V gene sequence: CDR1 GTSNPN, CDR2 SVGIG (reference sequence). The CDR3 contains 15 residues. V dropped 3 bases and J dropped 7; count of bases not matched to a gene: 10. The CDR3 sequence: CAWSDGTGAFEKLFF. The CDR3, as DNA: TGTGCCTGGAGCGACGGGACAGGTGCTTTTGAAAAACTGTTTTTT.

The chain employs TRBV7-2 and TRBJ1-2, with 7 bases aligning to TRBD1. The trim removed 5 bases at V and 3 bases at J, leaving 6 bases unmatched. This CDR3 contains 14 residues. Germline V gene lookup returns CDR1 SGHTA and CDR2 FQGNSA. Here the CDR3 DNA reads TGTGCCAGCAGCGCCGCTACAGGGGACTATGGCTACACCTTC. This gives the protein CASSAATGDYGYTF.

This chain links TRBV7-9 with TRBJ2-7; maybe TRBD1 (5 bases). The CDR3 spans 14 residues. V lost 0 bases and J lost 4, with 10 bases in between. CDR1 is SEHNR and CDR2 is FQNEAQ in the germline V gene (reference sequence). The CDR3 is CASSLASGKYEQYF. Here the CDR3 DNA reads TGTGCCAGCAGCTTAGCCTCAGGGAAGTACGAGCAGTACTTC.

V and J are TRBV15 and TRBJ2-1; TRBD1 is a possible D gene (6 bases). The CDR3 covers 15 residues. Between the trimmed V and J ends, which lost 0 bases and 7 bases, there was a span of 13 bases. Germline loops: CDR1 LNHNV, CDR2 YYDKDF (reference sequence). The CDR3 nucleotides are TGTGCCACCAGCAGAGATGGACAGCAAGGGAATGAGCAGTTCTTC. Encoded protein: CATSRDGQQGNEQFF.

The V and J genes are TRBV30 and TRBJ1-5; D is perhaps TRBD1 (5 bases). Germline V gene data show CDR1 as GTSNPN and CDR2 as SVGIG (reference sequence). The CDR3 extends over 16 amino acids. The ends were cut back, 2 bases at V and 0 bases at J, with 14 bases in the middle. The DNA of the CDR3 is TGTGCCTGGAGTACACCGGGGGGTACTAGCAATCAGCCCCAGCATTTT. It encodes CAWSTPGGTSNQPQHF.

This chain uses TRBV19 with TRBJ2-1; weak D call: TRBD1 (7 bases). The V end lost 5 bases, the J end lost 3 bases, and 14 bases lay between the germline ends. Germline V CDR1 and CDR2: LNHDA, SQIVND (reference sequence). The CDR3 consists of 15 residues. The CDR3 loop is CASSPRRDSYNEQFF. CDR3 nucleotides: TGTGCCAGTAGTCCGAGGAGGGACAGCTACAATGAGCAGTTCTTC.

V and J are TRBV30 and TRBJ2-3, with 8 bases fitting TRBD1. CDR1 is GTSNPN, CDR2 SVGIG, per germline (reference sequence). The CDR3 totals 16 residues. With 1 base clipped from V and 5 bases from J, the junction kept 11 bases outside the gene matches. The CDR3 reads CAWSASLQGALDTQYF. The CDR3 DNA sequence: TGTGCCTGGAGTGCAAGTCTGCAGGGGGCCTTAGATACGCAGTATTTT.

The chain carries TRBV6-1 and TRBJ2-7; 7 bases agree with TRBD1. The CDR3 is 15 amino acids. Germline values: CDR1 MNHNS, CDR2 SASEGT. J lost 1 base, V lost 3 bases, and 6 bases had no gene match. CDR3 DNA: TGTGCCAGCAGTGATCTAGGACAGGCTTCCTACGAGCAGTACTTC. Translated: CASSDLGQASYEQYF.

This chain connects TRBV30 to TRBJ1-2, with D perhaps TRBD1 (5 bases). V was clipped by 3 bases and J by 2 bases, with 7 bases between them. The CDR3 loop spans 12 amino acids. Per germline, CDR1 GTSNPN and CDR2 SVGIG (reference sequence). CDR3: CAWREGNYGYTF. In DNA form, the CDR3 reads TGTGCCTGGAGGGAGGGGAACTATGGCTACACCTTC.

The J gene is TRBJ1-1, the V gene TRBV28; 12 nucleotides match TRBD1. This CDR3 contains 16 residues. Germline-derived CDR1 and CDR2 are MDHEN and SYDVKM. V shed 4 bases and J 6 bases; nucleotides not matched to a gene: 9. This CDR3 reads CASSSWGQGANAEAFF. The CDR3 DNA reads as TGTGCCAGCAGTTCATGGGGACAGGGGGCAAACGCTGAAGCTTTCTTT.

This CDR3 is CATSRAQNSNQPQHF. CDR3 nucleotides: TGTGCCACCAGCAGAGCACAGAATAGCAATCAGCCCCAGCATTTT. This sequence joins TRBV15 and TRBJ1-5; D gene uncertain. Germline V gene lookup returns CDR1 LNHNV and CDR2 YYDKDF (reference sequence). This CDR3 comprises 15 residues. V was shortened by 1 base and J by 0 bases, with 7 bases between the two germline ends.

With respect to this clone: This CDR3 is also generated by other DNA sequences in the sample. CDR3: CASSGMNTEAFF. The CDR3 coding sequence is TGTGCCAGCTCAGGGATGAACACTGAAGCTTTCTTT. The V gene is TRBV2, the J gene TRBJ1-1, with a possible D match to TRBD1 (5 bases). Germline V gene data show CDR1 as SNHLY and CDR2 as FYNNEI. The CDR3 is 12 residues long. The germline V and J ends were trimmed by 8 bases and 0 bases, with 7 bases remaining between them.

V gene TRBV5-1 combines with J gene TRBJ1-1, with D perhaps matching TRBD1 (5 bases). V was trimmed by 4 bases and J by 5 bases, leaving 18 bases between them. This CDR3 is built from 15 residues. Looked up from germline, CDR1 is SGHRS and CDR2 is YFSETQ. The CDR3 loop reads CASSPTTGGRTEAFF. DNA for the CDR3: TGCGCCAGCAGCCCGACCACGGGGGGTAGAACTGAAGCTTTCTTT.

CDR3 nucleotide sequence: TGTGCCAGCAGTCCACGGGACAGATCTAACAATCAGCCCCAGCATTTT. Protein: CASSPRDRSNNQPQHF. The chain joins TRBV27 to TRBJ1-5; 7 bases map to TRBD1. This CDR3 region has 16 residues. Germline V gene lookup returns CDR1 MNHEY and CDR2 SMNVEV (reference sequence). The J segment lost 3 bases and the V segment lost 5 bases, leaving 10 bases of the junction unmatched.